This T cell receptor beta chain was captured by sequencing in a study of identical twins. This CDR3 region has 13 residues. The V gene lost 3 bases and the J gene lost 5 bases, with 7 bases spanning the gap. The germline CDR1 and CDR2 sequences are LGHNA and YNFKEQ. TCRdb used MiXCR to reprocess the 5' RACE reads, holding one entry per CDR3 protein. Of around 550,000 distinct CDR3 sequences listed, 15% are singletons. These data also featured in a second study, about yellow fever vaccine responses in identical twins.

V is TRBV4-2 and J is TRBJ1-4; D is ambiguous. The TCR originated in a woman aged 18-30 years in good health. The sample comprised CD4+ T cells sorted from blood. CDR3 region: CASSQGGNEKLFF. The CDR3 DNA sequence: TGTGCCAGCAGCCAGGGAGGGAATGAAAAACTGTTTTTT.